The sequence of this T cell receptor (beta chain) was determined in a study of beta chain features in type 1 diabetes (dated by TCRdb to the late 2010s). For the study in its entirety: Mean age, gender distribution, total cell number and subset yield did not differ between patients and healthy donors. A total of 85 million to 140 million sorted cells were examined across all samples, and the number of cells per subset was strongly correlated with RNA yield. In the study, TCRB repertoires of sorted circulating CD4+ T cell subsets from recently diagnosed type 1 diabetes patients were compared with those of matched healthy donors. Regulatory and stem cell-like memory subsets were isolated from only 8 patients and about eight healthy donors, whereas naive and central memory subsets came from all 30 or so donors.

The entire amount of isolated RNA was reverse transcribed using the High Capacity cDNA Reverse Transcription Kit, so the sequenced TCRB transcripts were expressed ones. Deep immunoSEQ sequencing was performed on naive, central memory and regulatory T cell samples, with an average of roughly 3.5 million total reads per sample. Sorted cells were lysed in RLT buffer and RNA was extracted with DNase-treated RNeasy Micro or Mini kits, depending on cell number. Each cell subset was processed separately to prevent cross-contamination, with patient and healthy donor samples processed together. The immunoSEQ multiplex PCR was used to amplify TCRB sequences from cDNA, generating 87-bp fragments that spanned the CDR3 region. The amplicons were sequenced using the Illumina HiSeq platform. The paper's processing steps were these. PCR bias was computationally corrected using synthetic template baselines, reads within Hamming distance 2 were collapsed, and singletons that could not be merged were discarded. By aligning reads against IMGT, V, D and J genes, CDR3 length, and insertions or deletions at six rearrangement sites were assigned. Within each subset, clonotype counts were normalized to sorted cell number, and only after that were true diversity and Gini coefficients computed with the tcR R package. Repertoire sharing was quantified using the overlap coefficient calculated on TCRB nucleotide sequences. Out-of-frame TCRB sequences from naive cells were analyzed as a proxy for the pre-selection repertoire. TCRdb provides this immuneACCESS table in a form limited to in-frame rearrangements. Some clones are lacking; in checked studies, under half of them reflect an unresolved V gene, and why the rest are absent is not known. For V, J and clone size, that table is used; D and trimming come from the DNA. The sample contains roughly 610,000 clones, roughly a sixth of them found a single time. About 0.087% of the sample rests with the top ten.

For this clone: Its antigen is unknown. Base qualities were left out, and no much larger clone turns up one base away.

The research as a whole found: Shorter templates might have been favored by PCR, but patient and control samples were amplified and corrected together, so both groups would have been affected equally by any skew. Naive, central memory and regulatory TCRB repertoires appeared more similar among patients than among healthy donors. Because cDNA was sequenced instead of genomic DNA, highly expressing activated cells could be over-represented, though the groups showed no difference in activation or CD3 levels. A moderate but significant shortening of TCRB CDR3 length was observed in type 1 diabetes patients in all four CD4+ subsets. Fewer insertions and more nucleotide deletions at VDJ recombination sites were observed in patients with type 1 diabetes, implying thymic rearrangement abnormalities. Only small numbers of individuals were included in the HLA sub-analyses, which left unresolved whether HLA type had any influence on TCRB rearrangement.

Each donor gave one peripheral blood draw, averaging roughly 120 mL, which was collected into heparinised tubes. A BD FACSAria II was used to sort naive, central memory, regulatory and stem cell-like memory CD4+ T cells with a panel that included CD45RO, CCR7, CD25, CD127, CD95 and CD27. All sorted populations exceeded 95% purity. PBMCs were isolated immediately by Lymphoprep density gradient centrifugation and stained directly without culture. Samples were stained and sorted in pairs, with one healthy donor and one patient per experiment, so that batch effects were minimized. The sequenced sample was naive CD4+ T cells from blood. The sample's cell subset or site label is to be understood as: true naive CD4+ T cells. The source of this sequence is a man between 18 and 29 years old in good health.

In nucleotides, the sequence is TGTGCCAGCAGCCCGAGACAGGGCAAGGCGGACACTGAAGCTTTCTTT. Translated, it gives CASSPRQGKADTEAFF. The rearranged chain carries TRBV7-2 and TRBJ1-1; 7 middle bases align to TRBD1. V has 5 bases trimmed and J has 3 bases trimmed; junction bases matching no gene number 12. The germline V gene specifies SGHTA as CDR1 and FQGNSA as CDR2. Spanning cysteine to phenylalanine, the CDR3 consists of 16 amino acids. Only CDR3 DNA remains: 48 bases, in frame from the first base.